Each of the 8 T cell receptor beta chains below was sequenced from the same sample in a study of blood T cell repertoires in COVID-19. The data were produced by immunoSEQ multiplex PCR, yet TCRdb's version contains in-frame clones alone and is incomplete. The table lists some 150,000 clones, roughly 80% of them singletons. The sample comprised peripheral blood. These receptors were taken from an elderly man with acute or convalescent COVID-19.

This clone was detected a few times. The chain combines TRBV6-5 with TRBJ1-5; 7 nucleotides line up with TRBD1. The CDR3 spans 14 residues. The junction had 9 bases not matched to a gene; V was cut back by 6 bases and J by 7 bases. Per germline, CDR1 MNHEY and CDR2 SVGAGI. CDR3 protein: CASSQGAGGQPQHF. The CDR3 DNA sequence: TGTGCCAGCAGCCAAGGGGCAGGGGGACAGCCCCAGCATTTT.

J is TRBJ2-7 and V is TRBV19, with a tentative D call TRBD1 (5 bases). The CDR3 has 16 amino acids. Germline-derived CDR1 and CDR2 are LNHDA and SQIVND (reference sequence). V gave up 4 bases and J gave up 1 base, with 17 bases separating them. This CDR3 reads CASSTLEQGFSYEQYF. The CDR3 DNA is TGTGCCAGTAGTACCCTGGAGCAGGGATTTTCCTACGAGCAGTACTTC.

The V call is TRBV28, the J call TRBJ1-5, with TRBD1 matching 11 bases. Germline CDR1 is MDHEN and CDR2 is SYDVKM. The CDR3 loop spans 15 amino acids. V gave up 6 bases and J gave up 4 bases; unmatched junction bases: 5. CDR3 residues: CASSGQGAGNQPQHF. CDR3 in DNA: TGTGCCAGCAGCGGACAGGGGGCAGGTAATCAGCCCCAGCATTTT.

J is TRBJ2-5 and V is TRBV5-5, with D perhaps matching TRBD2 (6 bases). Trimming cost V 1 base and J 2 bases, with 15 bases left between them. This CDR3 is 16 amino acids long. Germline CDR1 SGHKS, CDR2 YYEKEE (reference sequence). CDR3 protein: CASSLSSGTDQETQYF. The CDR3 DNA sequence: TGTGCCAGCAGCTTGTCTTCCGGGACTGATCAAGAGACCCAGTACTTC.

The gene calls are TRBV6-2 or TRBV6-3 and TRBJ2-3; 14 bases are shared with TRBD2. The germline gives CDR1 MNHEY, CDR2 SVGEGT. Germline trimming cut 6 bases from V and 5 bases from J; bases unmatched to any gene: 7. This CDR3 has 16 residues. DNA for the CDR3: TGTGCCAGCAGCGGAGGACTAGCGGGGGGCGTAGATACGCAGTATTTT. This codes for CASSGGLAGGVDTQYF.

V usage is TRBV11-2 and J usage is TRBJ1-1; 11 bases are a match to TRBD1. The germline V gene encodes CDR1 SGHAT and CDR2 FQNNGV. The trim removed 5 bases at V and 5 bases at J, leaving 13 bases unmatched. This CDR3 contains 17 residues. The CDR3 sequence: CASSPSWGQGGLTEAFF. In DNA, the CDR3 is TGTGCCAGCAGCCCGTCCTGGGGACAGGGGGGGTTGACTGAAGCTTTCTTT.

Remarks on this clone: Other DNA sequences in the sample encode the same CDR3. The rearrangement joins TRBV27 to TRBJ1-3, with 7 positions matching TRBD1. After removal of 2 bases from V and 1 base from J, the junction contained 5 bases not matched to a gene. The germline V gene has CDR1 MNHEY and CDR2 SMNVEV (reference sequence). CDR3 length: 16 amino acids. CDR3 sequence: CASSLGVQGSGNTIYF. The DNA for the CDR3 is TGTGCCAGCAGTTTAGGGGTACAGGGGTCTGGAAACACCATATATTTT.

This clone came up a few times. The chain uses TRBV19 and TRBJ1-2; D call uncertain. There are 12 residues in the CDR3. In germline, CDR1 is LNHDA, CDR2 SQIVND (reference sequence). Trimming stripped 6 bases from V and 5 bases from J, with 10 bases between. DNA for the CDR3: TGTGCCAGTAGCGGTAACGATTATGGCTACACCTTC. The encoded protein is CASSGNDYGYTF.